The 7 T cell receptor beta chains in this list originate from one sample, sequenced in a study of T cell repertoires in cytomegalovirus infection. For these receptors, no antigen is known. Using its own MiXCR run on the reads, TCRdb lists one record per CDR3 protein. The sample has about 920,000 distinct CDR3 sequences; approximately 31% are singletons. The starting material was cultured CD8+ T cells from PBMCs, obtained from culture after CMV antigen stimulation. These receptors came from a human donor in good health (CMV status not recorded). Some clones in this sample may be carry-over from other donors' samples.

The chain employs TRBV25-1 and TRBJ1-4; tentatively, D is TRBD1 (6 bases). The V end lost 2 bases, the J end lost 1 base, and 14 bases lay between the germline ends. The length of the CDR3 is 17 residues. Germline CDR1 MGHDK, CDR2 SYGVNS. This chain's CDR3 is CASSEPPSRGTNEKLFF. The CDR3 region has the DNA TGTGCCAGCAGTGAACCCCCCTCCAGGGGAACTAATGAAAAACTGTTTTTT.

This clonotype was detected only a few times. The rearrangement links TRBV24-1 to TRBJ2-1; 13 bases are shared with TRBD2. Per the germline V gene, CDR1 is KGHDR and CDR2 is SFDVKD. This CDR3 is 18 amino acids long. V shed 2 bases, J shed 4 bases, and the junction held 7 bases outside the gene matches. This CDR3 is CATSDSRLAGGLYNEQFF. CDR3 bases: TGTGCCACCAGTGATTCGCGACTAGCGGGGGGTCTATACAATGAGCAGTTCTTC.

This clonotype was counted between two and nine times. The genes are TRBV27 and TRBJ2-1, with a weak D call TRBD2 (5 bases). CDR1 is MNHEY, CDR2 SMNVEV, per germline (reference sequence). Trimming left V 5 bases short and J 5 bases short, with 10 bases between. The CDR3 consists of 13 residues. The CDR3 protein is CASSTRTDNEQFF. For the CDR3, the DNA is TGTGCCAGCAGTACCCGGACTGACAATGAGCAGTTCTTC.

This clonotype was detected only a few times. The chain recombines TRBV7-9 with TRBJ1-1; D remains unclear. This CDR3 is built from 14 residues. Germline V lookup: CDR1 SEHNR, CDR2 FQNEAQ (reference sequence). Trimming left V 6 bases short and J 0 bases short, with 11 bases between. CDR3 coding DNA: TGTGCCAGCAGTTCACTGGACCTGAACACTGAAGCTTTCTTT. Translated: CASSSLDLNTEAFF.

The CDR3 DNA sequence: TGTGCCACCAGCAGAGCGACAGGGGTACCTAACTATGGCTACACCTTC. Translation: CATSRATGVPNYGYTF. This rearrangement joins TRBV15 to TRBJ1-2, with 8 nucleotides matching TRBD1. V was clipped by 1 base and J by 0 bases; unmatched bases: 4. The CDR3 runs 16 residues. Germline CDR1 and CDR2: LNHNV and YYDKDF (reference sequence).

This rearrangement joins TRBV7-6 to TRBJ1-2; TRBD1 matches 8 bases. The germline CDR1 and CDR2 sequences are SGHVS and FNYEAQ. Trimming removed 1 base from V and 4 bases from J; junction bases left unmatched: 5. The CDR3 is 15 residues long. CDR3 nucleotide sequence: TGTGCCAGCAGCTTAGGACAGGGGCCAAGCTATGGCTACACCTTC. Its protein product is CASSLGQGPSYGYTF.

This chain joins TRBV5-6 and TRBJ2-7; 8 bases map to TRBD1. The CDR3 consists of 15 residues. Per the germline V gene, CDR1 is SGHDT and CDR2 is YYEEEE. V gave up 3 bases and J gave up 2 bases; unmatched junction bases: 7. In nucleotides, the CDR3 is TGTGCCAGCAGCTCCAAGACAGGGGATCCCTACGAGCAGTACTTC. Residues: CASSSKTGDPYEQYF.